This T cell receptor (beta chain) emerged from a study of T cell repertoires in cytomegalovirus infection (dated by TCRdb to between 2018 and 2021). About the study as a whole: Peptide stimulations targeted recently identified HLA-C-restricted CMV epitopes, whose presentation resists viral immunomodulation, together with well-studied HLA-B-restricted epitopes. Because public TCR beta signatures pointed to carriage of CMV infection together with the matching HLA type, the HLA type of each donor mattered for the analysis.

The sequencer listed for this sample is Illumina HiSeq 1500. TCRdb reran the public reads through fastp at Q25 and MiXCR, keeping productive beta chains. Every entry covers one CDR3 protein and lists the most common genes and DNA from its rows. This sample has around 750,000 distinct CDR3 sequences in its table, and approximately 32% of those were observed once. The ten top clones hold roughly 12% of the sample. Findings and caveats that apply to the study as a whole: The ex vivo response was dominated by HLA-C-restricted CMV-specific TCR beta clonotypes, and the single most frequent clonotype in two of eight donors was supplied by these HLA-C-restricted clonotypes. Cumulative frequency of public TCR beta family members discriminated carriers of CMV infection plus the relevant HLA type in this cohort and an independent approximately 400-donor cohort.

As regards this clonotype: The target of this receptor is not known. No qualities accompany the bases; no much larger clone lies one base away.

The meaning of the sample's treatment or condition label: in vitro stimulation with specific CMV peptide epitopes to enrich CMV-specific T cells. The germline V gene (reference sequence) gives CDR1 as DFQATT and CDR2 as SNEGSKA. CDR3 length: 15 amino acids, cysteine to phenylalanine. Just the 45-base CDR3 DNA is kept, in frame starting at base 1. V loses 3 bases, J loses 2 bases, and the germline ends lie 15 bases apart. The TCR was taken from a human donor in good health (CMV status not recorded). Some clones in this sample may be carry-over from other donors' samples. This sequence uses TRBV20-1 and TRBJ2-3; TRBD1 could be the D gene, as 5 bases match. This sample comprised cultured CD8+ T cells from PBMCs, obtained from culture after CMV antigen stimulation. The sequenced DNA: TGCAGTGCTAGGATGGACACACCTTACACAGATACGCAGTATTTT. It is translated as CSARMDTPYTDTQYF.